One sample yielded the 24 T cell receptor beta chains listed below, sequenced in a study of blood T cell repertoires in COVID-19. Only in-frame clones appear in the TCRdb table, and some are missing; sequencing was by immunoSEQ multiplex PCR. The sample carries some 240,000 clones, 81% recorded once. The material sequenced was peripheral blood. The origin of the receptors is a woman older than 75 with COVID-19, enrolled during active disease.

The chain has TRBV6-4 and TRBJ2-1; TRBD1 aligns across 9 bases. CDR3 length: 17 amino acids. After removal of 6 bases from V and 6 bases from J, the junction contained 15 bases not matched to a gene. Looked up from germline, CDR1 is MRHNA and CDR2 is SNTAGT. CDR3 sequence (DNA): TGTGCCAGCAGCCAAGAGGGGTACAGGGGGCTTCGCAATGAGCAGTTCTTC. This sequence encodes CASSQEGYRGLRNEQFF.

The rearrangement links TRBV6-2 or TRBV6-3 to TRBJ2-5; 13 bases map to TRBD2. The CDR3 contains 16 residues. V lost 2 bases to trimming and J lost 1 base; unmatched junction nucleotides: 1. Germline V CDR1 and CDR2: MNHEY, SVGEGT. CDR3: CASSYRLAGGQETQYF. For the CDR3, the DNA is TGTGCCAGCAGTTACCGACTAGCGGGGGGCCAAGAGACCCAGTACTTC.

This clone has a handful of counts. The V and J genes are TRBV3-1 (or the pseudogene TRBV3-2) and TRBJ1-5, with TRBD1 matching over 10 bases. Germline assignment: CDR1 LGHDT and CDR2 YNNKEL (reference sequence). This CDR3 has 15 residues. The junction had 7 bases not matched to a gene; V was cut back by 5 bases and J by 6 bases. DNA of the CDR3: TGTGCCAGCAGCTTTCGGACAGGGGGGGGTCAGCCCCAGCATTTT. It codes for CASSFRTGGGQPQHF.

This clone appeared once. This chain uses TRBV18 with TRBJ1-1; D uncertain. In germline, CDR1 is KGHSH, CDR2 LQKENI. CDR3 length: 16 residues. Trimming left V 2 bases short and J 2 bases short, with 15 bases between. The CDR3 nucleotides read TGTGCCAGCTCACCAATAACTGCGGGAAGTAACACTGAAGCTTTCTTT. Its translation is CASSPITAGSNTEAFF. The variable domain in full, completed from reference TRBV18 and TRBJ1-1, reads NAGVMQNPRHLVRRRGQEARLRCSPMKGHSHVYWYRQLPEEGLKFMVYLQKENIIDESGMPKERFSAEFPKEGPSILRIQQVVRGDSAAYFCASSPITAGSNTEAFFGQGTRLTVV.

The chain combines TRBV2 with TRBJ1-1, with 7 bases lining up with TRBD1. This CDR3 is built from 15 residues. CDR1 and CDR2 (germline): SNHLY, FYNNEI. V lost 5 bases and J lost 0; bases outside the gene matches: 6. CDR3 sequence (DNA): TGTGCCAGCAGTCGACAGGGACCCGTGAACACTGAAGCTTTCTTT. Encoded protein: CASSRQGPVNTEAFF.

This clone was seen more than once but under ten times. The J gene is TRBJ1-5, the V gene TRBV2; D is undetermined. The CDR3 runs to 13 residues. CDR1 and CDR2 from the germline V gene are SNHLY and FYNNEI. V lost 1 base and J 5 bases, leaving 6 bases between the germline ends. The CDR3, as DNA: TGTGCCAGCAGTGAAGACCGAGATCAGCCCCAGCATTTT. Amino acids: CASSEDRDQPQHF.

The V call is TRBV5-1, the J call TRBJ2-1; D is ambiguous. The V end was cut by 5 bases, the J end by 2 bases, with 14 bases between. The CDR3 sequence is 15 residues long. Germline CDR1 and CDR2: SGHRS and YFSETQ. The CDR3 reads CASSQTFFPYNEQFF. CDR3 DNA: TGCGCCAGCAGTCAGACTTTTTTCCCCTACAATGAGCAGTTCTTC.

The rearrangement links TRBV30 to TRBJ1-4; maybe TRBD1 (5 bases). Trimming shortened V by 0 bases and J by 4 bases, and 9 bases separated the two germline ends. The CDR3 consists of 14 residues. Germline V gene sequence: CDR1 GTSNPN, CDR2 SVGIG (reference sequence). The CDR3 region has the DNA TGTGCCTGGAGTGTGGGGCCGATTAATGAAAAACTGTTTTTT. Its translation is CAWSVGPINEKLFF.

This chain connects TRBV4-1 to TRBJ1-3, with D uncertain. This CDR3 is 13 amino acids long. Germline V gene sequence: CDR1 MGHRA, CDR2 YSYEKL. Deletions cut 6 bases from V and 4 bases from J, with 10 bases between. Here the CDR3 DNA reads TGCGCCAGCAGAAGAGTTTTAGGAAACACCATATATTTT. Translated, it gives CASRRVLGNTIYF.

The CDR3 coding sequence is TGTGCCTGGAGGCGGACTAGCGGGGTCGGCGAGCAGTACTTC. Translating gives CAWRRTSGVGEQYF. The chain uses TRBV30 and TRBJ2-7, with 12 bases identical to TRBD2. The germline V gene encodes CDR1 GTSNPN and CDR2 SVGIG (reference sequence). Trimming removed 3 bases from V and 6 bases from J; junction bases left unmatched: 6. CDR3 size: 14 residues. Full variable domain (outside the CDR3, taken from reference TRBV30 and TRBJ2-7): SQTIHQWPATLVQPVGSPLSLECTVEGTSNPNLYWYRQAAGRGLQLLFYSVGIGQISSEVPQNLSASRPQDRQFILSSKKLLLSDSGFYLCAWRRTSGVGEQYFGPGTRLTVT.

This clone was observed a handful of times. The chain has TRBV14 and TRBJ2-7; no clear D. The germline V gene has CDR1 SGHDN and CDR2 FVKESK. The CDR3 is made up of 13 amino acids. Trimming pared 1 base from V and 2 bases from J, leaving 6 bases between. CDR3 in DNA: TGTGCCAGCAGCCAAGGGCACCCCTACGAGCAGTACTTC. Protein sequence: CASSQGHPYEQYF.

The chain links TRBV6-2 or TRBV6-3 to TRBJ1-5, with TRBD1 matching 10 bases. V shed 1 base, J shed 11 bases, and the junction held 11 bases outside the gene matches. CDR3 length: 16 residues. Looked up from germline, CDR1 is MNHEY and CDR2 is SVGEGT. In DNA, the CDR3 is TGTGCCAGCAGTTACTTGGCGGGACAGGGGTTTTGGGCCCAGCATTTT. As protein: CASSYLAGQGFWAQHF.

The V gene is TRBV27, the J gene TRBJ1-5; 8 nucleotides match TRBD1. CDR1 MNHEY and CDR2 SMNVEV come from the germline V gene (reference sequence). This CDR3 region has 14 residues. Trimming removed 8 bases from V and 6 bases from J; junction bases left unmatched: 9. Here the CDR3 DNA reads TGTGCCAGCTCGGACAGGGAGGCGGGTCAGCCCCAGCATTTT. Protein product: CASSDREAGQPQHF.

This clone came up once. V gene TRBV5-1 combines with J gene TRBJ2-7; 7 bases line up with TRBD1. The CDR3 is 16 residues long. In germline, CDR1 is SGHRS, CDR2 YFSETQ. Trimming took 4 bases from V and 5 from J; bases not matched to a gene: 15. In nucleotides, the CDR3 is TGCGCCAGCAGCATCGGGGACAGCCAAATTTTCAACGAGCAGTACTTC. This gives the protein CASSIGDSQIFNEQYF.

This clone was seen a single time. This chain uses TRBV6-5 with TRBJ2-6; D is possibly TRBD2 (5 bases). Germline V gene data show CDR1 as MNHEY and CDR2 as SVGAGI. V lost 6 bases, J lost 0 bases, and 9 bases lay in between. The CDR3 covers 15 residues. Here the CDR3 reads CASRPGYSGANVLTF. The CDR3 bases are TGTGCCAGCAGGCCGGGGTACTCTGGGGCCAACGTCCTGACTTTC.

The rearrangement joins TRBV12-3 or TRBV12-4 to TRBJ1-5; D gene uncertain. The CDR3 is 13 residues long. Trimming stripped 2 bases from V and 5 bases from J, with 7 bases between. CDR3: CASSLKPHQPQHF. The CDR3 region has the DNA TGTGCCAGCAGTTTAAAGCCGCATCAGCCCCAGCATTTT.

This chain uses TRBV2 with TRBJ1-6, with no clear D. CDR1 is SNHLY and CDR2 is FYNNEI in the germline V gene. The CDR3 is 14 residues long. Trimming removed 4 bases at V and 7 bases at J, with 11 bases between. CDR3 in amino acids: CASSGGAPNSPLHF. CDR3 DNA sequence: TGTGCCAGCAGTGGGGGAGCTCCAAATTCACCCCTCCACTTT.

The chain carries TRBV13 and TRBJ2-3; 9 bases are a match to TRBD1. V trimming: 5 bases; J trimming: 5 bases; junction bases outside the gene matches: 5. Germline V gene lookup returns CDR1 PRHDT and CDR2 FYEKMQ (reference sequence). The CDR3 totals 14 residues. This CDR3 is CASSLGTGLDTQYF. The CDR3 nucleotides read TGTGCCAGCAGCCTCGGGACAGGGCTAGATACGCAGTATTTT.

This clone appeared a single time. CDR3 amino acids: CASTPQGASNYGYTF. CDR3 in DNA: TGTGCCAGCACCCCCCAGGGGGCGAGTAACTATGGCTACACCTTC. The genes are TRBV5-8 and TRBJ1-2, with TRBD1 matching over 8 bases. The V and J ends lost 6 bases and 1 base, in that order; junction bases with no gene match: 8. Germline lookup yields CDR1 SGHTS and CDR2 YDEGEE. The CDR3 consists of 15 residues. The full variable domain, completed using reference TRBV5-8 and TRBJ1-2, is EAGVTQSPTHLIKTRGQQATLRCSPISGHTSVYWYQQALGLGLQFLLWYDEGEERNRGNFPPRFSGRQFPNYSSELNVNALELEDSALYLCASTPQGASNYGYTFGSGTRLTVV.

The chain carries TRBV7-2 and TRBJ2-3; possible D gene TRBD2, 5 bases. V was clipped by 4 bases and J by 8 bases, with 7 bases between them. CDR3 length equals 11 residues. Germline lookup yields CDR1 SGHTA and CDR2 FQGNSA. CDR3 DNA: TGTGCCAGCAGCTCCCGGGGTACGCAGTATTTT. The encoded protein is CASSSRGTQYF.

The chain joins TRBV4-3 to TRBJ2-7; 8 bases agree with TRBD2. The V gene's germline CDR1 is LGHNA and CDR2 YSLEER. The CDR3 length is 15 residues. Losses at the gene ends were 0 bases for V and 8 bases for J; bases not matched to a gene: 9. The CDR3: CASSQDGTSRHQQYF. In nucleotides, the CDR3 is TGCGCCAGCAGCCAAGATGGGACTAGTCGGCACCAGCAGTACTTC.

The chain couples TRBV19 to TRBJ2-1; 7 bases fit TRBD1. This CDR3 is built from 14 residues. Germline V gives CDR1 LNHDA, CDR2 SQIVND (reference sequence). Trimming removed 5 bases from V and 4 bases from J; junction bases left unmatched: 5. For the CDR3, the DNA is TGTGCCAGTAGTGTGGGACAGATTTACAATGAGCAGTTCTTC. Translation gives CASSVGQIYNEQFF.

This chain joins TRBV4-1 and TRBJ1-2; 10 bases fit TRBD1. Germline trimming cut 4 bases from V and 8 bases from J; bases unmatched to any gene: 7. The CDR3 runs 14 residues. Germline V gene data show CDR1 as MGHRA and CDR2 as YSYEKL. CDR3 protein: CASSRQGALFGYTF. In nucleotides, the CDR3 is TGCGCCAGCAGCCGACAGGGGGCGCTTTTCGGCTACACCTTC.

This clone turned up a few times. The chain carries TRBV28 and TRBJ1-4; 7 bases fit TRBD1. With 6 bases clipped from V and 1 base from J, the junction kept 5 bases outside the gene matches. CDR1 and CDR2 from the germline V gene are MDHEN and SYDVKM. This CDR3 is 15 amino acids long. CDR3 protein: CASSSGQLTNEKLFF. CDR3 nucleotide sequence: TGTGCCAGCAGCTCGGGACAGTTAACTAATGAAAAACTGTTTTTT.